The sequence of this TCR beta chain was determined in a study of T cell clonality in common variable immunodeficiency. This clone was observed a few times. What it binds is not known. The sequence runs out 3 residues before the end of the CDR3; the remainder is reconstructed from the germline J gene. V trimming: 6 bases; J trimming: 7 bases; junction bases outside the gene matches: 4. This CDR3 spans 13 amino acids. Germline V gives CDR1 SNHLY, CDR2 FYNNEI. Reduced serum IgG, IgA and/or IgM plus specific antibody deficiency defined CVID. Blood came from CVID subjects not ill and not taking immunomodulatory or immunosuppressive medication. Study findings and constraints: The cause of increased CVID clonality remains unclear without subpopulation sequencing. In common variable immunodeficiency, TCR beta chains reportedly carried fewer deletions and N-nucleotide insertions. CVID subjects showed higher TCRbeta clonality than healthy controls.

Produced via immunoSEQ multiplex PCR; TCRdb's table is partial and in-frame only. Listed for the sample are 10,000 to 12,000 clones, none seen a single time. The sequencing sample was made of peripheral blood mononuclear cells. This receptor was identified in a human donor with common variable immunodeficiency. This rearrangement joins TRBV2 to TRBJ1-5; the match to TRBD1 covers 9 bases. This CDR3 is CASRGQGSQPQHF. The part of the CDR3 DNA that was read is TGTGCCAGCAGGGGACAGGGAAGCCAGCCC.